Reported below is one T cell receptor beta chain. Its antigen is not known. These data belong to a study of shared clonotypes between healthy human individuals. Turning to the study itself: Three plates each covered CD4 naive and memory; CD8 naive two, CD8 memory one.

About 33,000 T cell genomes (around 200 ng DNA) went into each sorted-subset replicate. Repertoires were generated with immunoSEQ multiplex PCR, while TCRdb's copy carries only in-frame clones and drops some. The sample has around 2,000,000 clones; just over 90% are singletons. Study-wide points: Represented diversity (both genetic and exposure-history) was limited by the small number of donors. Four donors shared about 4.8% of their naive CD4 clonotypes.

V gave up 4 bases and J gave up 2 bases, with 15 bases separating them. This CDR3 spans 16 amino acids. Per the germline V gene, CDR1 is MNHEY and CDR2 is SVGAGI. CD45RO-negative, CCR7-selected cells formed the naive CD8 fraction, which excluded terminally differentiated effector memory CD45RA+ cells. Sequencing was performed on naive CD8+ T cells from PBMCs. This TCR came from a man younger than 35 in good health. Some clones in this sample may be carry-over from other donors' samples. The V call is TRBV6-5, the J call TRBJ2-1; D perhaps matches TRBD2 (6 bases). The CDR3 sequence is CASSSPDGGTYNEQFF. The CDR3 nucleotides are TGTGCCAGCAGTTCCCCCGACGGGGGTACCTACAATGAGCAGTTCTTC.